These 20 T cell receptor beta chains originate from one sample sequenced in a study of cytomegalovirus exposure and HLA in healthy donors. PCR involved 60 Vbeta and 13 Jbeta primers. Produced via immunoSEQ multiplex PCR; TCRdb's table is partial and in-frame only. Seen here are roughly 230,000 clones, roughly 84% observed once, and the top ten hold 0.2% to 0.25%. Source material: PBMCs. The origin of the receptors is a girl aged 2 to 9 in good health and CMV-seronegative.

V and J are TRBV19 and TRBJ2-3, with 7 bases aligning to TRBD1. The CDR3 covers 17 residues. The junction had 13 bases not matched to a gene; V was cut back by 5 bases and J by 2 bases. From germline, CDR1 is LNHDA and CDR2 SQIVND (reference sequence). The CDR3: CASSLSGQKLLTDTQYF. CDR3 DNA: TGTGCCAGTAGTTTGTCGGGACAGAAACTCCTCACAGATACGCAGTATTTT.

This chain uses TRBV7-6 with TRBJ2-5; weak D call: TRBD1 (6 bases). The CDR3 totals 14 residues. Trimming stripped 3 bases from V and 3 bases from J, with 11 bases between. The germline gives CDR1 SGHVS, CDR2 FNYEAQ. The CDR3 region is CASSLGHPEETQYF. The CDR3 nucleotides are TGTGCCAGCAGCTTGGGACACCCAGAAGAGACCCAGTACTTC. The whole variable domain, filled in from reference TRBV7-6 and TRBJ2-5, reads GAGVSQSPRYKVTKRGQDVALRCDPISGHVSLYWYRQALGQGPEFLTYFNYEAQQDKSGLPNDRFSAERPEGSISTLTIQRTEQRDSAMYRCASSLGHPEETQYFGPGTRLLVL.

The V gene is TRBV2, the J gene TRBJ2-3, with 7 bases fitting TRBD1. The V segment lost 7 bases and the J segment 3 bases; nucleotides outside the gene matches: 10. The germline V gene encodes CDR1 SNHLY and CDR2 FYNNEI. This CDR3 is 15 amino acids long. CDR3 amino acids: CASKPQGVGTDTQYF. CDR3 sequence (DNA): TGTGCCAGCAAGCCCCAGGGGGTCGGGACAGATACGCAGTATTTT.

V is TRBV11-2 and J is TRBJ2-5; TRBD2 aligns across 12 bases. From germline, CDR1 is SGHAT and CDR2 FQNNGV. V gave up 5 bases and J gave up 7 bases; unmatched junction bases: 17. The CDR3 totals 18 residues. Written as DNA, the CDR3 is TGTGCCAGCAGCCTACGACTAGCGGGGGCCGGCTGGAGTGGGACCCAGTACTTC. This sequence encodes CASSLRLAGAGWSGTQYF.

The rearrangement joins TRBV29-1 to TRBJ2-3; D is unclear. Trimming left V 7 bases short and J 6 bases short, with 8 bases between. The CDR3 extends over 10 amino acids. Per germline, CDR1 SQVTM and CDR2 ANQGSEA. CDR3 residues: CSGAKDTQYF. CDR3 coding DNA: TGCAGCGGAGCTAAGGATACGCAGTATTTT.

A single count supports this clone. The chain uses TRBV2 and TRBJ1-2, with D unclear. Trimming took 4 bases from V and 6 from J, leaving 12 bases between them. In germline, CDR1 is SNHLY, CDR2 FYNNEI. This CDR3 spans 13 amino acids. The CDR3 here is CASSVEKPNGYTF. The CDR3 DNA is TGTGCCAGCAGTGTGGAGAAGCCCAATGGCTACACCTTC.

V gene TRBV30 combines with J gene TRBJ2-7, with 7 bases lining up with TRBD1. The CDR3 is 15 amino acids. The V and J ends lost 2 bases and 2 bases, in that order; junction bases with no gene match: 9. The germline gives CDR1 GTSNPN, CDR2 SVGIG (reference sequence). The CDR3 sequence: CAWSLIRTGAYEQYF. The CDR3 bases are TGTGCCTGGAGTCTGATTAGGACAGGCGCCTACGAGCAGTACTTC.

The chain recombines TRBV19 with TRBJ2-5; TRBD2 is a possible D gene (6 bases). The J call may be wrong; the DNA end is better matched by TRBJ2-7. Germline V gives CDR1 LNHDA, CDR2 SQIVND (reference sequence). This CDR3 spans 15 amino acids. The CDR3 spells CASSMTAGSSYEQYF. The CDR3 nucleotides read TGTGCCAGTAGTATGACAGCGGGTAGCTCCTACGAGCAGTACTTC.

The J gene is TRBJ2-5, the V gene TRBV5-4; 7 bases align to TRBD2. There are 16 residues in the CDR3. J gave up 1 base and V 0 bases, and 6 bases lay outside the gene matches. CDR1 and CDR2 from the germline V gene are SGHNT and YYREEE (reference sequence). In nucleotides, the CDR3 is TGTGCCAGCAGCTTGGCAGGTAGCGGGCCCCAAGAGACCCAGTACTTC. Translation: CASSLAGSGPQETQYF. The full variable domain, with the rest looked up from reference TRBV5-4 and TRBJ2-5, is ETGVTQSPTHLIKTRGQQVTLRCSSQSGHNTVSWYQQALGQGPQFIFQYYREEENGRGNFPPRFSGLQFPNYSSELNVNALELDDSALYLCASSLAGSGPQETQYFGPGTRLLVL.

The chain links TRBV25-1 to TRBJ2-2; D is possibly TRBD2 (7 bases). The CDR3 spans 15 residues. V was pared by 4 bases and J by 1 base, with 10 bases between. The germline gives CDR1 MGHDK, CDR2 SYGVNS. DNA for the CDR3: TGTGCCAGCAGTGTGGGGGGGCTGAACACCGGGGAGCTGTTTTTT. It specifies CASSVGGLNTGELFF.

The chain has TRBV5-6 and TRBJ2-7; possibly TRBD2 for D (5 bases). The germline V and J ends were trimmed by 4 bases and 4 bases, with 12 bases remaining between them. This CDR3 is 13 amino acids long. Looked up from germline, CDR1 is SGHDT and CDR2 is YYEEEE. This CDR3 reads CASSRDRGYEQYF. The CDR3 DNA follows: TGTGCCAGCAGCCGAGACCGGGGATACGAGCAGTACTTC.

This rearrangement joins TRBV30 to TRBJ2-1, with TRBD2 matching over 14 bases. J was trimmed by 9 bases and V by 8 bases; bases with no gene match: 9. Germline V gene lookup returns CDR1 GTSNPN and CDR2 SVGIG (reference sequence). The CDR3 is made up of 14 amino acids. The CDR3 sequence is CASGTSGSQSEQFF. In DNA, the CDR3 is TGTGCCAGTGGGACTAGCGGGAGTCAATCTGAGCAGTTCTTC.

This clone was counted a few times. The V and J genes are TRBV5-1 and TRBJ2-3, with D perhaps matching TRBD2 (5 bases). The germline V gene encodes CDR1 SGHRS and CDR2 YFSETQ. Trimming removed 1 base from V and 2 bases from J, with 14 bases in between. This CDR3 has 16 amino acids. The CDR3 region is CASSLSAGSNTDTQYF. The CDR3 DNA reads as TGCGCCAGCAGCTTGTCCGCGGGCTCCAACACAGATACGCAGTATTTT.

The genes are TRBV4-1 and TRBJ1-5; no definite D call. Trimming removed 1 base at V and 0 bases at J, with 13 bases between. This CDR3 contains 17 residues. In germline, CDR1 is MGHRA, CDR2 YSYEKL. The CDR3 nucleotides are TGCGCCAGCAGCCAAGTGGCGGGAGGTTATAGCAATCAGCCCCAGCATTTT. This codes for CASSQVAGGYSNQPQHF.

The rearrangement joins TRBV18 to TRBJ1-2; possible D gene TRBD1, 5 bases. The CDR3 length is 13 residues. The V gene's germline CDR1 is KGHSH and CDR2 LQKENI. V lost 3 bases, J lost 8 bases, and 13 bases lay in between. As DNA, the CDR3 is TGTGCCAGCTCACCCACTTCTCAGGGCGGCTACACCTTC. Residues: CASSPTSQGGYTF.

The chain uses TRBV2 and TRBJ1-5; 7 nucleotides align to TRBD1. With V trimmed by 6 bases and J by 7 bases, 9 bases remained unmatched. The V gene's germline CDR1 is SNHLY and CDR2 FYNNEI. This CDR3 is built from 14 residues. The CDR3 loop reads CASSYRGLRQPQHF. Written as DNA, the CDR3 is TGTGCCAGCAGCTACAGGGGATTGAGACAGCCCCAGCATTTT. Full variable domain (missing parts from reference TRBV2 and TRBJ1-5): EPEVTQTPSHQVTQMGQEVILRCVPISNHLYFYWYRQILGQKVEFLVSFYNNEISEKSEIFDDQFSVERPDGSNFTLKIRSTKLEDSAMYFCASSYRGLRQPQHFGDGTRLSIL.

This chain uses TRBV18 with TRBJ2-2; no firm D call. Germline V gives CDR1 KGHSH, CDR2 LQKENI. V lost 4 bases and J 11 bases, leaving 8 bases between the germline ends. CDR3 size: 11 residues. The CDR3 is CASSLRHELFF. CDR3 nucleotide sequence: TGTGCCAGCTCACTGCGCCATGAGCTGTTTTTT.

V is TRBV30 and J is TRBJ2-1; TRBD1 might be the D (6 bases). Per the germline V gene, CDR1 is GTSNPN and CDR2 is SVGIG (reference sequence). The V gene lost 1 base and the J gene lost 5 bases, with 9 bases spanning the gap. The length of the CDR3 is 13 residues. The DNA of the CDR3 is TGTGCCTGGAGTGCATACAGGGACAATGAGCAGTTCTTC. Translating it yields CAWSAYRDNEQFF.

This chain links TRBV7-2 with TRBJ1-4; the D is unclear. Germline-derived CDR1 and CDR2 are SGHTA and FQGNSA. The germline V and J ends were trimmed by 5 bases and 4 bases, with 11 bases remaining between them. There are 14 residues in the CDR3. This CDR3 reads CASSPDSRNEKLFF. The CDR3, as DNA: TGTGCCAGCAGCCCCGACTCACGTAATGAAAAACTGTTTTTT.

The J gene is TRBJ1-2, the V gene TRBV27, with 9 nucleotides matching TRBD1. Germline CDR1 and CDR2: MNHEY and SMNVEV (reference sequence). This CDR3 spans 14 amino acids. J lost 2 bases, V lost 6 bases, and 4 bases had no gene match. CDR3 in DNA: TGTGCCAGCAGCCAACAGGGGGCAAACTATGGCTACACCTTC. It specifies CASSQQGANYGYTF.